This is a list of T cell receptor beta chains from one sample in a study of Ad26.COV2.S vaccination and SARS-CoV-2 variants. Sequencing was performed with immunoSEQ multiplex PCR; in TCRdb, only in-frame clones are kept and a portion is missing. Here the sample spans about 440,000 clones, roughly 91% being singletons. The input for sequencing was peripheral blood, taken in a trial of Ad26.COV2.S vaccine versus placebo. The receptors come from a person aged 18-65 years who received the Ad26.COV2.S COVID-19 vaccine or a placebo. The conserved cysteine and the conserved F or W are not part of the CDR3 here.

V gene: TRBV5-4
J gene: TRBJ1-2
CDR3 length: 12
CDR3 protein: ASSLASYDRGYT

V gene: TRBV6-4
J gene: TRBJ1-2
CDR3 length: 17
CDR3 protein: ASSDSIPQQGLFLYGYT

V gene: TRBV7-9
J gene: TRBJ2-7
CDR3 length: 10
CDR3 protein: ASSSDRYEQY

V gene: TRBV27
J gene: TRBJ2-2
CDR3 length: 11
CDR3 protein: ASSSSYAGELF

V gene: TRBV27
J gene: TRBJ1-2
CDR3 length: 11
CDR3 protein: ASSPTENYGYT

V gene: TRBV7-6
J gene: TRBJ2-5
CDR3 length: 10
CDR3 protein: ASSLLQETQY

V gene: TRBV5-4
J gene: TRBJ2-7
CDR3 length: 12
CDR3 protein: ASRSGRESYEQY

V gene: TRBV10-3
J gene: TRBJ2-1
CDR3 length: 15
CDR3 protein: AISIGSPRESYNEQF

V gene: TRBV3-1/TRBV3-2
J gene: TRBJ2-3
CDR3 length: 12
CDR3 protein: ASSPTSGRARQY

V gene: TRBV7-2
J gene: TRBJ2-2
CDR3 length: 13
CDR3 protein: ASSPRGRNTGELF

V gene: TRBV2
J gene: TRBJ2-1
CDR3 length: 13
CDR3 protein: ASSEQGSFLAGGI

V gene: TRBV2
J gene: TRBJ2-3
CDR3 length: 13
CDR3 protein: ASRRGEFGTDTQY

V gene: TRBV25-1
J gene: TRBJ2-1
CDR3 length: 13
CDR3 protein: ASADPQGTYNEQF

V gene: TRBV6-2/TRBV6-3
J gene: TRBJ1-3
CDR3 length: 13
CDR3 protein: ASSYGQSSGNTIY

V gene: TRBV6-2/TRBV6-3
J gene: TRBJ2-5
CDR3 length: 16
CDR3 protein: ASSYSPVASGIGETQY

V gene: TRBV2
J gene: TRBJ2-7
CDR3 length: 13
CDR3 protein: ASSEARSERSEQY

V gene: TRBV7-3
J gene: TRBJ1-6
CDR3 length: 13
CDR3 protein: ASRPTGNYNSPLH

V gene: TRBV7-9
J gene: TRBJ1-1
CDR3 length: 12
CDR3 protein: ASRSAGLNTEAF

V gene: TRBV24-1
J gene: TRBJ2-1
CDR3 length: 19
CDR3 protein: ATSDNVGRVRTSGRNDEQF

V gene: TRBV5-1
J gene: TRBJ1-2
CDR3 length: 12
CDR3 protein: ASSLGQGDYGYT

V gene: TRBV6-2/TRBV6-3
J gene: TRBJ1-1
CDR3 length: 13
CDR3 protein: ASSDPWTGGDAAF

V gene: TRBV7-3
J gene: TRBJ2-2
CDR3 length: 15
CDR3 protein: ASSLSPPDRTSGELF

V gene: TRBV28
J gene: TRBJ2-1
CDR3 length: 13
CDR3 protein: ASSLDFGAYNEQF

V gene: TRBV28
J gene: TRBJ2-1
CDR3 length: 14
CDR3 protein: ASSFLGLTRDNEQF

V gene: TRBV5-4
J gene: TRBJ2-5
CDR3 length: 11
CDR3 protein: ASSLQGRETQY

V gene: TRBV4-2
J gene: TRBJ1-6
CDR3 length: 14
CDR3 protein: ASSQGQSSYNSPLH

V gene: TRBV24-1
J gene: TRBJ2-2
CDR3 length: 12
CDR3 protein: ATSVTENTGELF

V gene: TRBV28
J gene: TRBJ2-7
CDR3 length: 15
CDR3 protein: ASSLDPGRQGRYEQY

V gene: TRBV7-3
J gene: TRBJ2-1
CDR3 length: 14
CDR3 protein: ASSLRTSGHYNEQF

V gene: TRBV28
J gene: TRBJ1-6
CDR3 length: 16
CDR3 protein: ASSLSRGLGSYNSPLH

V gene: TRBV19
J gene: TRBJ2-1
CDR3 length: 13
CDR3 protein: ASNSGTSVFNEQF

V gene: TRBV6-2/TRBV6-3
J gene: TRBJ2-7
CDR3 length: 9
CDR3 protein: ASSFGYEQY

V gene: TRBV20-1
J gene: TRBJ2-1
CDR3 length: 9
CDR3 protein: SALFTNEQF

V gene: TRBV14
J gene: TRBJ1-1
CDR3 length: 12
CDR3 protein: ASSQTAGDTEAF

V gene: TRBV28
J gene: TRBJ2-7
CDR3 length: 12
CDR3 protein: ASSYSSGSYEQY

V gene: TRBV28
J gene: TRBJ1-2
CDR3 length: 11
CDR3 protein: ASSLTGGYGYT

V gene: TRBV6-2/TRBV6-3
J gene: TRBJ2-1
CDR3 length: 9
CDR3 protein: ASSSRREQF

V gene: TRBV7-3
J gene: TRBJ2-7
CDR3 length: 12
CDR3 protein: ASSPPPDRAEQY

V gene: TRBV6-5
J gene: TRBJ2-2
CDR3 length: 12
CDR3 protein: ASGIGPNTGELF

V gene: TRBV2
J gene: TRBJ2-1
CDR3 length: 11
CDR3 protein: ASRGLPGNEQF

V gene: TRBV9
J gene: TRBJ2-2
CDR3 length: 12
CDR3 protein: ASTGAGGHGELF

V gene: TRBV11-2
J gene: TRBJ2-1
CDR3 length: 13
CDR3 protein: ASSSQGRTYNEQF

V gene: TRBV7-3
J gene: TRBJ2-7
CDR3 length: 16
CDR3 protein: ASSLRSPAAGESYEQY

V gene: TRBV27
J gene: TRBJ2-7
CDR3 length: 14
CDR3 protein: ASSLTPDRLSYEQY

V gene: TRBV5-6
J gene: TRBJ2-7
CDR3 length: 12
CDR3 protein: ASSLLAEAYEQY

V gene: TRBV30
J gene: TRBJ2-7
CDR3 length: 12
CDR3 protein: AWSTPGLAYEQY